This TCR beta chain was sequenced for a study of blood T cells in healthy people across ages. The wider study: Researchers report that template switching captured about one barcoded beta molecule per two T cells. Findings of the study overall: There was no known CMV status for donors, so expanded clonotype changes were possibly confounded. Among long-lived donors, naive CD4+ cells were more numerous and diversity higher than in aged donors.

Caucasian individuals from Russia who were healthy and aged roughly 6 to 95 acted as donors. The germline gives CDR1 SQVTM, CDR2 ANQGSEA. With 4 bases clipped from V and 7 bases from J, the junction kept 6 bases outside the gene matches. The CDR3 consists of 12 residues. Primed by a sample-barcoded 5' primer and a J-beta primer mix, a second PCR proceeded for roughly 6 to 12 cycles. MiXCR, applied by TCRdb to the 5' RACE reads, yields one record per CDR3 protein. The sample carries about 1.8 million distinct CDR3 sequences, about 50% recorded once. As to this clonotype: What it recognizes is unknown.

This clonotype was sampled from a woman aged 40 to 50 in good health. The chain combines TRBV29-1 with TRBJ1-1; 7 positions agree with TRBD1. Sample: blood. The CDR3 region has the DNA TGCAGCGTTGGGGACAGTGACGGTGAAGCTTTCTTT. The encoded protein is CSVGDSDGEAFF.